A selection of T cell receptor beta chains follows, all from one sample in a study of cytomegalovirus exposure and HLA in healthy donors. Sequencing used immunoSEQ multiplex PCR; TCRdb keeps in-frame clones, though not all of them. The data hold approximately 100,000 clones, with more than 60% observed a single time. Sequencing was done on a sample of PBMCs. Receptors originate from a man aged 55 to 69 in good health and CMV-seronegative. The CDR3 runs from the conserved cysteine through the conserved F or W. The order of the fields is clone size, V gene, D gene, J gene, CDR3 DNA, CDR3 protein. The D gene is left open where the match is weak. Clone sizes are given selectively: once, few, many, or a class where the clone is expanded.

abundance: -; v_gene: TRBV7-2; d_gene: TRBD1; j_gene: TRBJ2-1; CDR3nt: TGTGCCAGCAGCTTACGGGGACAGGCTTTGGATGAGCAGTTCTTC; CDR3aa: CASSLRGQALDEQFF
abundance: -; v_gene: TRBV5-1; d_gene: TRBD1; j_gene: TRBJ1-1; CDR3nt: TGCGCCAGCAGCTCTTCGACAGGGCCCTACCCCATTGAAGCTTTCTTT; CDR3aa: CASSSSTGPYPIEAFF
abundance: -; v_gene: TRBV6-1; d_gene: TRBD1; j_gene: TRBJ1-5; CDR3nt: TGTGCCAGCAGTGAAGTCGTGGGGACAGGACGGCAGCCCCAGCATTTT; CDR3aa: CASSEVVGTGRQPQHF
abundance: -; v_gene: TRBV7-3; d_gene: -; j_gene: TRBJ1-1; CDR3nt: TGTGCCAGCAGCTTAATTTTATCCACTGAAGCTTTCTTT; CDR3aa: CASSLILSTEAFF
abundance: -; v_gene: TRBV27; d_gene: -; j_gene: TRBJ1-1; CDR3nt: TGTGCCAGCGGGGGGGGTCTGGGGGCTTCGAACACTGAAGCTTTCTTT; CDR3aa: CASGGGLGASNTEAFF
abundance: -; v_gene: TRBV30; d_gene: TRBD1; j_gene: TRBJ1-5; CDR3nt: TGTGCCTGGAGCCCAAAGTGGGCAGGGGGTCGTCCCCAGCATTTT; CDR3aa: CAWSPKWAGGRPQHF
abundance: -; v_gene: TRBV5-8; d_gene: -; j_gene: TRBJ1-1; CDR3nt: TGTGCCAGCAGCTCGAGACAGCTTAACACTGAAGCTTTCTTT; CDR3aa: CASSSRQLNTEAFF
abundance: -; v_gene: TRBV30; d_gene: -; j_gene: TRBJ2-2; CDR3nt: TGTGCCTGGAGTAACCCGAGGAGGAACACCGGGGAGCTGTTTTTT; CDR3aa: CAWSNPRRNTGELFF
abundance: -; v_gene: TRBV7-2; d_gene: -; j_gene: TRBJ2-2; CDR3nt: TGTGCCAGCAGCCCACAGCGGGCAGGGCCCACCGGGGAGCTGTTTTTT; CDR3aa: CASSPQRAGPTGELFF
abundance: once; v_gene: TRBV7-8; d_gene: TRBD1; j_gene: TRBJ1-1; CDR3nt: TGTGCCAGCAGCTTAACCTCCACACAGGGGAGGATGGACACTGAAGCTTTCTTT; CDR3aa: CASSLTSTQGRMDTEAFF
abundance: -; v_gene: TRBV11-2; d_gene: -; j_gene: TRBJ2-3; CDR3nt: TGTGCCAGCAGCTTAGACAGGTCCCCAGATACGCAGTATTTT; CDR3aa: CASSLDRSPDTQYF
abundance: -; v_gene: TRBV7-3; d_gene: -; j_gene: TRBJ1-2; CDR3nt: TGTGCCAGCAGCTTAAGTTTATATGGCTACACCTTC; CDR3aa: CASSLSLYGYTF
abundance: -; v_gene: TRBV7-2; d_gene: TRBD1; j_gene: TRBJ1-1; CDR3nt: TGTGCCAGCAGCCCCCGGACAGGGGTAACGGGCACTGAAGCTTTCTTT; CDR3aa: CASSPRTGVTGTEAFF
abundance: -; v_gene: TRBV5-8; d_gene: TRBD1; j_gene: TRBJ1-1; CDR3nt: TGTGCCAGCAGCTTGCCCCGGGACAGGGACACTGAAGCTTTCTTT; CDR3aa: CASSLPRDRDTEAFF
abundance: -; v_gene: TRBV19; d_gene: -; j_gene: TRBJ1-2; CDR3nt: TGTGCCAGTAGCGCCCAGAACTATGGCTACACCTTC; CDR3aa: CASSAQNYGYTF
abundance: -; v_gene: TRBV6-5; d_gene: -; j_gene: TRBJ2-1; CDR3nt: TGTGCCAGCTCACGCCGGGACAACCCTTACAATGAGCAGTTCTTC; CDR3aa: CASSRRDNPYNEQFF